The T cell receptor beta chain under discussion was sequenced for a study of cytomegalovirus exposure and HLA in healthy donors. Note on this clone: No antigen is known for it.

PCR employed 60 Vbeta and 13 Jbeta primers. How the authors handled the data: Per a later analysis, the number of unique TCR beta chains was roughly 83 million, of which some 9.9 million were shared. Produced via immunoSEQ multiplex PCR; TCRdb's table is partial and in-frame only. Clonal size and the V and J genes are those of that table, whereas D and trimming came from the DNA. Here the sample spans about 120,000 clones, roughly 71% being singletons. The study's findings and limits: TCR beta V segments were, for the most part, productive about 87% or about 30% of the time in an earlier analysis. Among CMV-associated TCR beta chains, most appeared HLA-restricted in a later analysis.

Healthy individuals who donated bone marrow served as the donors. Source material: PBMCs. The receptor was derived from a woman aged 40 to 50 in good health and CMV-seropositive.

This chain's CDR3 is CASSQQTTDFYEQYF. DNA of the CDR3: TGCGCCAGCAGCCAACAGACGACAGATTTCTACGAGCAGTACTTC. The chain is built from TRBV4-3 and TRBJ2-7; a weak D match, TRBD1 (5 bases). V was cut by 2 bases and J by 3 bases, with 14 bases left in between. Germline-derived CDR1 and CDR2 are LGHNA and YSLEER. The CDR3 is made up of 15 amino acids.